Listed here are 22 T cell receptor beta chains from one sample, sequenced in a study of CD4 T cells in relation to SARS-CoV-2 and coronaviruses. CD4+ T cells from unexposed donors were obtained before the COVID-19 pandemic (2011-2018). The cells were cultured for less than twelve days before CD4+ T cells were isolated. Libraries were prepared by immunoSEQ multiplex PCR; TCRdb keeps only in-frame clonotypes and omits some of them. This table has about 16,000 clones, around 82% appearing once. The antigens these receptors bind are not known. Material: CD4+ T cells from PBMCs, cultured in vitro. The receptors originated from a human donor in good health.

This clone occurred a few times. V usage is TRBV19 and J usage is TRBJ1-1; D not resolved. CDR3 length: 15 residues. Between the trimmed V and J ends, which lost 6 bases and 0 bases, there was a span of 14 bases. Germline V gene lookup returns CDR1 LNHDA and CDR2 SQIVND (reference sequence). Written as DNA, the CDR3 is TGTGCCAGTAGGCTTGAGTCCACAGTGAACACTGAAGCTTTCTTT. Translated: CASRLESTVNTEAFF.

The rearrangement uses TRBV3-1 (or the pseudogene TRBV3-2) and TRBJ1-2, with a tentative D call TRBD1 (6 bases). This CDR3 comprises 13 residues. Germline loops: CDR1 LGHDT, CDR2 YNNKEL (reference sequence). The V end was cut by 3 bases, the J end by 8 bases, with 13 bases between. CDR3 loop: CASSQRGAEGYTF. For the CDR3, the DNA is TGTGCCAGCAGCCAGCGGGGGGCAGAGGGCTACACCTTC.

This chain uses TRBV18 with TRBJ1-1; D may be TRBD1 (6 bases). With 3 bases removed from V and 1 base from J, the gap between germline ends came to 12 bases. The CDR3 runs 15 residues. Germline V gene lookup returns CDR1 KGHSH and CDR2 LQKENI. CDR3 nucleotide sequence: TGTGCCAGCTCACCGGACAGTGCGGGGAACACTGAAGCTTTCTTT. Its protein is CASSPDSAGNTEAFF.

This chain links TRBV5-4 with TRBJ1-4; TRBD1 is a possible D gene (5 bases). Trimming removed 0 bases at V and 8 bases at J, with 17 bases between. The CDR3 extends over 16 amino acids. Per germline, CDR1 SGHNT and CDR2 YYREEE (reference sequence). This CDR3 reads CASSLEQGRGGEKLFF. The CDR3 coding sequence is TGTGCCAGCAGCTTGGAGCAGGGAAGGGGTGGGGAAAAACTGTTTTTT.

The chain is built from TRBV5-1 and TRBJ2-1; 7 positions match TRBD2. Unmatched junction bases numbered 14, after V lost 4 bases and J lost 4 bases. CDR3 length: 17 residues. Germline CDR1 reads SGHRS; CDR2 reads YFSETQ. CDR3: CASSPAHGGTTYNEQFF. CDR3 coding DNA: TGCGCCAGCAGCCCGGCTCATGGGGGGACTACTTACAATGAGCAGTTCTTC. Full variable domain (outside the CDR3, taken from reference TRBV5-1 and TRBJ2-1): KAGVTQTPRYLIKTRGQQVTLSCSPISGHRSVSWYQQTPGQGLQFLFEYFSETQRNKGNFPGRFSGRQFSNSRSEMNVSTLELGDSALYLCASSPAHGGTTYNEQFFGPGTRLTVL.

The CDR3 sequence is CATGSADEQFF. For the CDR3, the DNA is TGTGCCACCGGTTCGGCCGATGAGCAGTTCTTC. The chain joins TRBV10-3 to TRBJ2-1; D ambiguous. This CDR3 spans 11 amino acids. Per germline, CDR1 ENHRY and CDR2 SYGVKD. The V end lost 10 bases, the J end lost 8 bases, and 12 bases lay between the germline ends.

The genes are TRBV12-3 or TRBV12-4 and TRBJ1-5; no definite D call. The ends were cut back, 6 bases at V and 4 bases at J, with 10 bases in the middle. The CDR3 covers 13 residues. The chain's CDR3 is CASSLAGNQPQHF. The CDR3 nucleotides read TGTGCCAGCAGCCTTGCCGGGAATCAGCCCCAGCATTTT.

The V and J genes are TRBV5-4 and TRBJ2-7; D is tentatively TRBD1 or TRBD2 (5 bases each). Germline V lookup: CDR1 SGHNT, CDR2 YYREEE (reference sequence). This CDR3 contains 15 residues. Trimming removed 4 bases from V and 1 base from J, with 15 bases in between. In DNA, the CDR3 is TGTGCCAGCAGCCCGGGTCGAGGGGAGTCCTACGAGCAGTACTTC. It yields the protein CASSPGRGESYEQYF. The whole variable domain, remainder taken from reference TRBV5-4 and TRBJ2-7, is ETGVTQSPTHLIKTRGQQVTLRCSSQSGHNTVSWYQQALGQGPQFIFQYYREEENGRGNFPPRFSGLQFPNYSSELNVNALELDDSALYLCASSPGRGESYEQYFGPGTRLTVT.

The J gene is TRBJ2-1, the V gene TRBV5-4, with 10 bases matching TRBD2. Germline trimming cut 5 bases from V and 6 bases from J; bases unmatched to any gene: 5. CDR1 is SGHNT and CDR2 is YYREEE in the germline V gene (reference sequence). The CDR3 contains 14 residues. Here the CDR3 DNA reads TGTGCCAGCAGTCAGCGGGAGGGGTCCAATGAGCAGTTCTTC. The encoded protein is CASSQREGSNEQFF.

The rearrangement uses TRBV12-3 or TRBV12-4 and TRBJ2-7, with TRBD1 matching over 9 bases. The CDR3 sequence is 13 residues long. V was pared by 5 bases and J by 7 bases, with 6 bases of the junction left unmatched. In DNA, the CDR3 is TGTGCCAGCAGTCCCTCGACAGGGGGTGAGCAGTACTTC. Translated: CASSPSTGGEQYF.

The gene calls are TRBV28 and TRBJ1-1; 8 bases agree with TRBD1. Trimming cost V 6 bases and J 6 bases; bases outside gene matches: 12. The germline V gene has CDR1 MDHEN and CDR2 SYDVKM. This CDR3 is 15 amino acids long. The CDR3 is CASRSPGQGGAEAFF. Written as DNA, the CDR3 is TGTGCCAGCAGAAGTCCAGGACAGGGAGGCGCTGAAGCTTTCTTT.

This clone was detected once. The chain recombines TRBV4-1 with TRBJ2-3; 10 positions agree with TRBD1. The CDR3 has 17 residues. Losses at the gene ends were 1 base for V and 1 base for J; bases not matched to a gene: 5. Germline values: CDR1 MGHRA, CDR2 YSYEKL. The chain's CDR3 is CASSQVGQGLGTDTQYF. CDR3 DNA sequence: TGCGCCAGCAGCCAAGTGGGACAGGGGCTAGGCACAGATACGCAGTATTTT.

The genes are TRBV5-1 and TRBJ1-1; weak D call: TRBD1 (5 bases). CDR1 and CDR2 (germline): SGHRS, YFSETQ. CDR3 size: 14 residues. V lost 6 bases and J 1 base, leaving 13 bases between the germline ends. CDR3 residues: CASTPGAANTEAFF. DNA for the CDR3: TGCGCCAGCACCCCTGGGGCCGCGAACACTGAAGCTTTCTTT. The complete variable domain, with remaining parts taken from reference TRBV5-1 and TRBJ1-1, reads KAGVTQTPRYLIKTRGQQVTLSCSPISGHRSVSWYQQTPGQGLQFLFEYFSETQRNKGNFPGRFSGRQFSNSRSEMNVSTLELGDSALYLCASTPGAANTEAFFGQGTRLTVV.

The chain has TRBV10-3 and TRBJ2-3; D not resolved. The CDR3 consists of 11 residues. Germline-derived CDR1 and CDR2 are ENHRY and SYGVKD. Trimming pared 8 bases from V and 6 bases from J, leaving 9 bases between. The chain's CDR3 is CAIGGVDTQYF. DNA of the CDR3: TGTGCCATCGGCGGAGTCGATACGCAGTATTTT.

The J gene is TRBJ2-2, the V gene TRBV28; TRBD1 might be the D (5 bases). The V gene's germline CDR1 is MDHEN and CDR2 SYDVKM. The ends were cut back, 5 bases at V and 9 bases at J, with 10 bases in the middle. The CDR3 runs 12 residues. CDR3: CASSPGLRELFF. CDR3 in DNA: TGTGCCAGCAGTCCAGGGTTACGGGAGCTGTTTTTT.

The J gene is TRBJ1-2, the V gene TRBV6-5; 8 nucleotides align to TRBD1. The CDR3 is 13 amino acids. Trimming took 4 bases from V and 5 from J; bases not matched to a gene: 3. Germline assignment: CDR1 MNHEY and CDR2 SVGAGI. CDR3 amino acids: CASSLDREYGYTF. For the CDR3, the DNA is TGTGCCAGCAGTTTGGACAGGGAGTATGGCTACACCTTC.

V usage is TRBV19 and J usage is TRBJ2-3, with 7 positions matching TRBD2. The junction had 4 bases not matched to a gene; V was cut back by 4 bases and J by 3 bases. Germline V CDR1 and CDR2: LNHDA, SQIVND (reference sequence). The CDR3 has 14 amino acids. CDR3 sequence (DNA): TGTGCCAGTAGTAACGCGGGAGTTACAGATACGCAGTATTTT. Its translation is CASSNAGVTDTQYF.

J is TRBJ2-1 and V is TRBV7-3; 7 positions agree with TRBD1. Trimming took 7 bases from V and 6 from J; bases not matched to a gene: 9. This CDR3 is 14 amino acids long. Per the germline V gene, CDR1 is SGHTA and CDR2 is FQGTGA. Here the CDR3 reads CASKRSGGANEQFF. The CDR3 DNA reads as TGTGCCAGCAAAAGGTCAGGGGGAGCCAATGAGCAGTTCTTC.

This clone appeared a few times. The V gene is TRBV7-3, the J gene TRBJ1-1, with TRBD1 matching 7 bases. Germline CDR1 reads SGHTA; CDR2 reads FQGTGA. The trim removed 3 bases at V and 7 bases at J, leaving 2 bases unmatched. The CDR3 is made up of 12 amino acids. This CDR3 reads CASSFRGSEAFF. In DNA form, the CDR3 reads TGTGCCAGCAGCTTCAGGGGGAGTGAAGCTTTCTTT.

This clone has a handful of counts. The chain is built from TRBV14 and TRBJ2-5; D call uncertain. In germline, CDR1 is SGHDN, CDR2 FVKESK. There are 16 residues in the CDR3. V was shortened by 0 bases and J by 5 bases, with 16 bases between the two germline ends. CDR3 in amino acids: CASSQELGGLGETQYF. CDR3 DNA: TGTGCCAGCAGCCAAGAGTTAGGCGGTTTGGGGGAGACCCAGTACTTC. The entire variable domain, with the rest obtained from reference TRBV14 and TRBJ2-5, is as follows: EAGVTQFPSHSVIEKGQTVTLRCDPISGHDNLYWYRRVMGKEIKFLLHFVKESKQDESGMPNNRFLAERTGGTYSTLKVQPAELEDSGVYFCASSQELGGLGETQYFGPGTRLLVL.

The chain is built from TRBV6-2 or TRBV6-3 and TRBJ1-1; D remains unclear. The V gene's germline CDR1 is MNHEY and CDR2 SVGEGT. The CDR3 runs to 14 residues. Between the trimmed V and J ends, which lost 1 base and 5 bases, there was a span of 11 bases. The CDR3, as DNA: TGTGCCAGCAGTTACTTGGGCTGGAGGACTGAAGCTTTCTTT. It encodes CASSYLGWRTEAFF.

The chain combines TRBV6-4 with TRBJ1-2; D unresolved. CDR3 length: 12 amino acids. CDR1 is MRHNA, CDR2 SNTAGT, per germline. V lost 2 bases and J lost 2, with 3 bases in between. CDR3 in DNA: TGTGCCAGCAGTGACACCAACTATGGCTACACCTTC. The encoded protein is CASSDTNYGYTF.